The 29 T cell receptor beta chains below all came from one sample that was sequenced in a study of T cells after yellow fever vaccination. TCRdb redid the calling of the 5' RACE reads with MiXCR, one entry per CDR3 protein. The top ten clones hold roughly 17% of a sample with hundreds of thousands of distinct CDR3 sequences, about 15% of them seen once. The sequencing used PBMCs, collected 5 days after the first yellow fever vaccination. The receptors originated from a man in his late teens or twenties who received the YFV17D yellow fever vaccine.

This clonotype was counted only a few times. This sequence joins TRBV27 and TRBJ1-6, with D possibly being TRBD1 (5 bases). Trimming took 2 bases from V and 8 from J, leaving 16 bases between them. Looked up from germline, CDR1 is MNHEY and CDR2 is SMNVEV (reference sequence). The CDR3 consists of 16 residues. The CDR3 nucleotides are TGTGCCAGCAGTTTAGACTCCGGGCAGGGATATTCACCCCTCCACTTT. As protein: CASSLDSGQGYSPLHF.

This clonotype showed up just a few times. The rearrangement uses TRBV7-3 and TRBJ1-4, with a weak D call TRBD1 (6 bases). V lost 3 bases, J lost 8 bases, and 10 bases lay in between. CDR1 SGHTA and CDR2 FQGTGA come from the germline V gene. The CDR3 is made up of 13 amino acids. The CDR3, as DNA: TGTGCCAGCAGCTTCAGGGGAGGCGAAAAACTGTTTTTT. Amino acid sequence: CASSFRGGEKLFF.

There are a few counts of this clonotype. The J gene is TRBJ1-1, the V gene TRBV5-5; 8 bases match TRBD1. This CDR3 contains 17 residues. Germline CDR1 reads SGHKS; CDR2 reads YYEKEE (reference sequence). V was clipped by 1 base and J by 1 base; unmatched bases: 9. This CDR3 reads CASSLSAGGNKNTEAFF. In DNA, the CDR3 is TGTGCCAGCAGCTTGAGTGCAGGGGGCAATAAGAACACTGAAGCTTTCTTT. Supplemented by reference TRBV5-5 and TRBJ1-1, the full variable domain reads DAGVTQSPTHLIKTRGQQVTLRCSPISGHKSVSWYQQVLGQGPQFIFQYYEKEERGRGNFPDRFSARQFPNYSSELNVNALLLGDSALYLCASSLSAGGNKNTEAFFGQGTRLTVV.

This chain links TRBV27 with TRBJ2-7, with D uncertain. The CDR3 runs to 13 residues. CDR1 and CDR2 from the germline V gene are MNHEY and SMNVEV (reference sequence). The V end was cut by 4 bases, the J end by 3 bases, with 10 bases between. The CDR3: CASSSSAGYEQYV. DNA of the CDR3: TGTGCCAGCAGTTCCTCGGCCGGCTACGAGCAGTACGTC.

Written as DNA, the CDR3 is TGTGCCAGCAGTGACTTACCGAGGGAGACCCAGTACTTC. Its protein product is CASSDLPRETQYF. The genes are TRBV6-1 and TRBJ2-5; D remains unclear. Germline V gene sequence: CDR1 MNHNS, CDR2 SASEGT. The CDR3 totals 13 residues. V gave up 3 bases and J gave up 5 bases, with 10 bases separating them.

The genes are TRBV15 and TRBJ2-3, with a possible D match to TRBD1 (5 bases). Germline loops: CDR1 LNHNV, CDR2 YYDKDF (reference sequence). The CDR3 sequence is 13 residues long. Trimming left V 5 bases short and J 4 bases short, with 10 bases between. CDR3 nucleotide sequence: TGTGCCACCAGCTCCCGACAGCCAGATACGCAGTATTTT. This gives the protein CATSSRQPDTQYF. Based on the CDR3 plus reference TRBV15 and TRBJ2-3, the full variable domain is DAMVIQNPRYQVTQFGKPVTLSCSQTLNHNVMYWYQQKSSQAPKLLFHYYDKDFNNEADTPDNFQSRRPNTSFCFLDIRSPGLGDTAMYLCATSSRQPDTQYFGPGTRLTVL.

There are a few counts of this clonotype. V and J are TRBV12-3 or TRBV12-4 and TRBJ1-1; D unclear. The V end lost 5 bases, the J end lost 5 bases, and 6 bases lay between the germline ends. The length of the CDR3 is 11 residues. This CDR3 is CASSPMTEAFF. Written as DNA, the CDR3 is TGTGCCAGCAGTCCAATGACTGAAGCTTTCTTT.

This clonotype was seen many times. The CDR3 DNA is TGCAGCGTTGATGGGGCTCGGGGGAGCACCGGGGAGCTGTTTTTT. Its protein product is CSVDGARGSTGELFF. This rearrangement joins TRBV29-1 to TRBJ2-2; a possible D gene is TRBD2 (6 bases). Germline values: CDR1 SQVTM, CDR2 ANQGSEA. The CDR3 consists of 15 residues. V was shortened by 3 bases and J by 4 bases, with 15 bases between the two germline ends.

This clonotype appeared a few times. The chain employs TRBV9 and TRBJ1-1; TRBD1 matches 7 bases. The CDR3 contains 16 residues. CDR1 and CDR2 (germline): SGDLS, YYNGEE. The V segment lost 2 bases and the J segment 2 bases; nucleotides outside the gene matches: 9. The CDR3 DNA sequence: TGTGCCAGCAGCGTGAACGCGGGACAGATTAACACTGAAGCTTTCTTT. Protein sequence: CASSVNAGQINTEAFF.

The sample holds a few counts of this clonotype. The chain recombines TRBV7-8 with TRBJ1-2; a weak D match, TRBD1 (5 bases). CDR1 SGHVS and CDR2 FQNEAQ come from the germline V gene. Trimming pared 2 bases from V and 3 bases from J, leaving 13 bases between. The CDR3 loop spans 15 amino acids. The chain's CDR3 is CASSLRGRTHYGYTF. In nucleotides, the CDR3 is TGTGCCAGCAGCTTAAGGGGCAGAACTCACTATGGCTACACCTTC.

This clonotype was counted between two and nine times. CDR3 sequence reads: CASSWRRGMNTEAFF. CDR3 bases: TGTGCCAGTAGTTGGCGGCGGGGTATGAACACTGAAGCTTTCTTT. The rearrangement joins TRBV19 to TRBJ1-1; D gene unclear. The CDR3 consists of 15 residues. With 5 bases removed from V and 0 bases from J, the gap between germline ends came to 13 bases. Looked up from germline, CDR1 is LNHDA and CDR2 is SQIVND (reference sequence).

This chain joins TRBV10-3 and TRBJ2-1; possible D gene TRBD2, 5 bases. V gave up 4 bases and J gave up 10 bases, with 17 bases separating them. The germline gives CDR1 ENHRY, CDR2 SYGVKD. The CDR3 contains 14 residues. CDR3 protein: CAISVSGYIGEQFF. Written as DNA, the CDR3 is TGTGCCATCAGTGTGAGCGGTTACATTGGGGAGCAGTTCTTC.

The chain has TRBV29-1 and TRBJ2-7; maybe TRBD2 (5 bases). The germline gives CDR1 SQVTM, CDR2 ANQGSEA. The CDR3 is made up of 13 amino acids. Trimming cost V 6 bases and J 4 bases, with 16 bases left between them. In nucleotides, the CDR3 is TGCAGCGTCGAACGAGGAGGCGCGTACGAGCAGTACTTC. It yields the protein CSVERGGAYEQYF.

This clonotype was seen a handful of times. The chain joins TRBV7-9 to TRBJ2-7; D gene uncertain. Germline values: CDR1 SEHNR, CDR2 FQNEAQ (reference sequence). V lost 3 bases, J lost 5 bases, and 11 bases lay in between. The CDR3 totals 13 residues. This CDR3 reads CASSFLGIHEQYF. CDR3 nucleotide sequence: TGTGCCAGCAGCTTCTTAGGCATCCACGAGCAGTACTTC.

The rearrangement links TRBV12-3 or TRBV12-4 to TRBJ1-5, with D unresolved. V was cut by 3 bases and J by 5 bases, with 14 bases left in between. The CDR3 extends over 15 amino acids. Here the CDR3 reads CASSLLGRAHQPQHF. CDR3 bases: TGTGCCAGCAGTTTGTTGGGGAGGGCACATCAGCCCCAGCATTTT.

The chain carries TRBV4-3 and TRBJ1-2; TRBD1 aligns across 9 bases. The CDR3 sequence is 15 residues long. Trimming took 4 bases from V and 8 from J; bases not matched to a gene: 11. Germline V gene sequence: CDR1 LGHNA, CDR2 YSLEER. The CDR3 DNA sequence: TGCGCCAGCAGCCCTTCCACAGGGGGCCCTGACGGCTACACCTTC. This gives the protein CASSPSTGGPDGYTF.

The gene calls are TRBV12-3 or TRBV12-4 and TRBJ2-3; 8 nucleotides agree with TRBD2. Germline trimming cut 7 bases from V and 2 bases from J; bases unmatched to any gene: 8. The CDR3 extends over 15 amino acids. Here the CDR3 DNA reads TGTGCCAGCACGAATCGGCGGGGGGTCACAGATACGCAGTATTTT. Its protein product is CASTNRRGVTDTQYF.

The gene calls are TRBV14 and TRBJ1-6, with TRBD1 as a possible D gene (5 bases). The CDR3 spans 15 residues. In germline, CDR1 is SGHDN, CDR2 FVKESK. The V end lost 4 bases, the J end lost 2 bases, and 9 bases lay between the germline ends. The CDR3 DNA follows: TGTGCCAGCAGCCTCAGGGACCCCTATAATTCACCCCTCCACTTT. Translation: CASSLRDPYNSPLHF.

This clonotype appeared a few times. V usage is TRBV27 and J usage is TRBJ2-7; 7 positions match TRBD1. Germline V gene data show CDR1 as MNHEY and CDR2 as SMNVEV (reference sequence). The ends lost 5 bases at V and 3 bases at J; junction bases unmatched: 4. The CDR3 loop spans 13 amino acids. The CDR3 loop reads CASSKDRSYEQYF. In DNA, the CDR3 is TGTGCCAGCAGTAAGGACAGGAGCTACGAGCAGTACTTC.

This clonotype was counted only a few times. The chain joins TRBV15 to TRBJ1-1; D gene ambiguous. Trimming left V 1 base short and J 1 base short, with 10 bases between. The CDR3 is 15 amino acids. From germline, CDR1 is LNHNV and CDR2 YYDKDF (reference sequence). CDR3 amino acids: CATSRAPDGNTEAFF. Here the CDR3 DNA reads TGTGCCACCAGCAGAGCTCCGGACGGGAACACTGAAGCTTTCTTT.

V gene TRBV6-2 or TRBV6-3 combines with J gene TRBJ2-3; 7 bases map to TRBD2. V shed 0 bases, J shed 6 bases, and the junction held 6 bases outside the gene matches. This CDR3 spans 15 amino acids. CDR1 is MNHEY and CDR2 is SVGEGT in the germline V gene. The CDR3 protein is CASSYSRQGGDTQYF. The CDR3 DNA is TGTGCCAGCAGTTACTCGAGGCAGGGAGGGGATACGCAGTATTTT.

This clonotype was detected only a few times. The CDR3 DNA is TGCAGTGCTGATCACCCGGGACAGGGGTGGGGGGAGCAGTACGTC. It translates to CSADHPGQGWGEQYV. The genes are TRBV20-1 and TRBJ2-7; the match to TRBD1 covers 10 bases. The CDR3 has 15 residues. The germline gives CDR1 DFQATT, CDR2 SNEGSKA (reference sequence). Losses at the gene ends were 5 bases for V and 7 bases for J; bases not matched to a gene: 14.

V is TRBV5-1 and J is TRBJ1-1, with D possibly being TRBD1 (6 bases). CDR3 length: 15 residues. Germline CDR1 and CDR2: SGHRS and YFSETQ. The V end lost 4 bases, the J end lost 5 bases, and 18 bases lay between the germline ends. The CDR3 nucleotides are TGCGCCAGCAGCCCCTCGGGGGACAAAGGGACTGAAGCTTTCTTT. This gives the protein CASSPSGDKGTEAFF.

This clonotype was recorded at least ten times. The rearrangement joins TRBV7-2 to TRBJ1-5; D gene ambiguous. CDR1 is SGHTA and CDR2 is FQGNSA in the germline V gene. CDR3 length: 15 residues. V shed 1 base and J shed 1 base, with 8 bases lying between them. The CDR3 here is CASSLEGSSNQPQHF. The DNA of the CDR3 is TGTGCCAGCAGCTTAGAGGGCTCAAGCAATCAGCCCCAGCATTTT.

The chain joins TRBV20-1 to TRBJ2-7; D possibly corresponds to TRBD1 (6 bases). The ends were cut back, 1 base at V and 5 bases at J, with 15 bases in the middle. The CDR3 covers 14 residues. Germline loops: CDR1 DFQATT, CDR2 SNEGSKA (reference sequence). The CDR3, as DNA: TGCAGTGCTAGAGCTCCGGACAGCTATAACGAGCAGTACTTC. It encodes CSARAPDSYNEQYF.

The CDR3 region has the DNA TGTGCCAGCACCCTGGCAGGGTACAACACCATATATTTT. Translation: CASTLAGYNTIYF. The chain is built from TRBV28 and TRBJ1-3, with D possibly TRBD1 on 5 matching bases. The CDR3 spans 13 residues. Deletions cut 7 bases from V and 7 bases from J, with 14 bases between. The germline V gene has CDR1 MDHEN and CDR2 SYDVKM.

The chain couples TRBV12-5 to TRBJ2-3; 9 nucleotides match TRBD1. CDR3 length equals 14 residues. The germline V gene encodes CDR1 LGHNT and CDR2 FRNRAP. Trimming removed 9 bases from V and 3 bases from J; junction bases left unmatched: 7. CDR3 in DNA: TGTGCTAGCGTTCGGGACAGGGTAACAGATACGCAGTATTTT. Encoded protein: CASVRDRVTDTQYF. Complete variable domain (other parts from reference TRBV12-5 and TRBJ2-3): DARVTQTPRHKVTEMGQEVTMRCQPILGHNTVFWYRQTMMQGLELLAYFRNRAPLDDSGMPKDRFSAEMPDATLATLKIQPSEPRDSAVYFCASVRDRVTDTQYFGPGTRLTVL.

This rearrangement joins TRBV9 to TRBJ1-6; 8 bases fit TRBD1. This CDR3 is 15 amino acids long. After removal of 2 bases from V and 15 bases from J, the junction contained 13 bases not matched to a gene. Per the germline V gene, CDR1 is SGDLS and CDR2 is YYNGEE. The CDR3 reads CASSVTGGLALDLHF. The CDR3 coding sequence is TGTGCCAGCAGCGTTACAGGGGGGTTGGCGCTGGACCTCCACTTT.

This clonotype appeared many times. The rearrangement uses TRBV12-3 or TRBV12-4 and TRBJ2-5; D remains ambiguous. Trimming pared 3 bases from V and 7 bases from J, leaving 18 bases between. The length of the CDR3 is 15 residues. In DNA, the CDR3 is TGTGCCAGCAGTTTCAGGACGGCCCGTTCGGGGACCCAGTACTTC. This sequence encodes CASSFRTARSGTQYF.